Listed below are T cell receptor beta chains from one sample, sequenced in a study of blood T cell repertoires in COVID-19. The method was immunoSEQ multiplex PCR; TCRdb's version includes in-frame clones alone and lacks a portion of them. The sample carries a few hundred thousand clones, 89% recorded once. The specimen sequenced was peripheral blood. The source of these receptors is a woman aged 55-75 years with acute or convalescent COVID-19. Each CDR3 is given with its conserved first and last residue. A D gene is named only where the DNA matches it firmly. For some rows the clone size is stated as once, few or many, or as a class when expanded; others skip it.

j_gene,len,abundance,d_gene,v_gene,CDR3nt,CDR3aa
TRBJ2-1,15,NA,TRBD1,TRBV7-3,TGTGCCAGCAGTTTGGACAGGGGCTCCTACAATGAGCAGTTCTTC,CASSLDRGSYNEQFF
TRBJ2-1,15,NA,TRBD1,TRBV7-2,TGTGCCAGCAGCTTCGACAGGGGCTCCTACAATGAGCAGTTCTTC,CASSFDRGSYNEQFF
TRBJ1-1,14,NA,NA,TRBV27,TGTGCCAGCAGTTTCAGGGGCATGAACACTGAAGCTTTCTTT,CASSFRGMNTEAFF
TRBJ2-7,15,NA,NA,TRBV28,TGTGCCAGCACCCCAGGACATATGAGCTCCTACGAGCAGTACTTC,CASTPGHMSSYEQYF
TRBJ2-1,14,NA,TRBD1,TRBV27,TGTGCCAGCAGTTTTGGACAGGGGGCGGGTGAGCAGTTCTTC,CASSFGQGAGEQFF
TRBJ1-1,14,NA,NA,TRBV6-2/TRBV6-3,TGTGCCAGCAGTTACTTGACTGCGAACACTGAAGCTTTCTTT,CASSYLTANTEAFF
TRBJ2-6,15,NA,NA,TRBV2,TGTGCCGGCCGCGGACTCTATTCCCGGGCCAACGTCCTGACTTTC,CAGRGLYSRANVLTF
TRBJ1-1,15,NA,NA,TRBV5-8,TGTGCCAGCAGCTTGGCCGGCAGGATGAACACTGAAGCTTTCTTT,CASSLAGRMNTEAFF
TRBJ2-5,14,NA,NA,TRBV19,TGTGCCAGTAGTATGGGCCGGCCAGGAGAGACCCAGTACTTC,CASSMGRPGETQYF
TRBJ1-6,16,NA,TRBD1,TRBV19,TGTGCCAGTAGTTATACCGGGACAGAGTATAATTCACCCCTCCACTTT,CASSYTGTEYNSPLHF
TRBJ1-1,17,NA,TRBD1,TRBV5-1,TGCGCCAGCAGCTCAGAGAAGGTACAGGGGCAGAACACTGAAGCTTTCTTT,CASSSEKVQGQNTEAFF
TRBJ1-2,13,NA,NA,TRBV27,TGTGCCAGCAGTATGTCAGACAGCTATGGCTACACCTTC,CASSMSDSYGYTF
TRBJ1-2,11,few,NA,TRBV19,TGTGCCAGTAGTATAGACATCCGCTACACCTTC,CASSIDIRYTF
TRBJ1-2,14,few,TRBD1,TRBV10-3,TGTGCCATCAGCCTAGGACAGGCCGCCTATGGCTACACCTTC,CAISLGQAAYGYTF
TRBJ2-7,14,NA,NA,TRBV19,TGTGCCAGTAGTATACAGTCCGGGACCTACGAGCAGTACTTC,CASSIQSGTYEQYF
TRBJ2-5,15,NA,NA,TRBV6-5,TGTGCCAGCAGTTATTTCGACAGGGCGGGGGAGACCCAGTACTTC,CASSYFDRAGETQYF
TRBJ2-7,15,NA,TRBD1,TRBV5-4,TGTGCCAGCAGCACCCGGGACAGGGATTCCTACGAGCAGTACTTC,CASSTRDRDSYEQYF
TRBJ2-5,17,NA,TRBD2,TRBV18,TGTGCCAGCTCACCAATAACTAGCGGGGGCGCGGGGGAGACCCAGTACTTC,CASSPITSGGAGETQYF
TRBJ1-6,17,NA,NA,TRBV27,TGTGCCAGCAGGGACCCTAACCTCAGGGGAAAGGCTTCACCCCTCCACTTT,CASRDPNLRGKASPLHF
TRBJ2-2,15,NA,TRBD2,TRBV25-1,TGTGCCAGCAGTGGGGCGGGAGGGCCCGCCGGGGAGCTGTTTTTT,CASSGAGGPAGELFF
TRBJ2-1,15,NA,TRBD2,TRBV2,TGTGCCAGCAGTGATCGTCTAGCGGGGGTTAATGAGCAGTTCTTC,CASSDRLAGVNEQFF
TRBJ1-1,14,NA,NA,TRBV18,TGTGCCAGCTCACCGGACAGCCAGAACACTGAAGCTTTCTTT,CASSPDSQNTEAFF
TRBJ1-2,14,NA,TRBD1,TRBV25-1,TGTGCCAGCAGTCCAGGACAGGGGTGGTGGGGCTACACCTTC,CASSPGQGWWGYTF
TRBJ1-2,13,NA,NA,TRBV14,TGTGCCAGCAGCCAAGCCCGGGGGAATGGCTACACCTTC,CASSQARGNGYTF
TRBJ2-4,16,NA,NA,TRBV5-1,TGCGCCAGCAGCTTGGGGCAGGCGGGGGCTCGGGACATTCAGTACTTC,CASSLGQAGARDIQYF
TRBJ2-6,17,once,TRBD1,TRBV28,TGTGCCAGCAGTCCCGGGACAGGGAGCTCTGGGGCCAACGTCCTGACTTTC,CASSPGTGSSGANVLTF
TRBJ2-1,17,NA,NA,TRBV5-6,TGTGCCAGCAGCCTTTTGACAGGGACTGGTTTACGGAATGAGCAGTTCTTC,CASSLLTGTGLRNEQFF
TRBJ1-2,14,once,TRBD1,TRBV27,TGTGCCAGTACGAGAGGGGGCGGAAACTATGGCTACACCTTC,CASTRGGGNYGYTF
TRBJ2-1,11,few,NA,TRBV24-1,TGTGCCACCAGTGATCGTAATGAGCAGTTCTTC,CATSDRNEQFF
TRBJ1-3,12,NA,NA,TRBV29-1,TGCAGCGTTGTACAGTCAGGAAACACCATATATTTT,CSVVQSGNTIYF
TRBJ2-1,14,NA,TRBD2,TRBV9,TGTGCCAGCAGCGGCGGGGGGAACTACAATGAGCAGTTCTTC,CASSGGGNYNEQFF
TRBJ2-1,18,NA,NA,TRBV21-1,TGTGCCAGCAGCAAAGGGATCGGGAAGGCGAGCTCCTACAATGAGCAGTTCTTC,CASSKGIGKASSYNEQFF
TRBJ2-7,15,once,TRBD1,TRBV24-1,TGTGCCACCAGTGATATGCGGACAGGGAGCTACGAGCAGTACTTC,CATSDMRTGSYEQYF
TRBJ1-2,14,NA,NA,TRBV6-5,TGTGCCAGCAGTCTACGACAGGCGAGCTATGGCTACACCTTC,CASSLRQASYGYTF
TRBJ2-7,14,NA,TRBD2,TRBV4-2,TGTGCCACCTCGGAGAGGGGAGGGGACTACGAGCAGTACTTC,CATSERGGDYEQYF
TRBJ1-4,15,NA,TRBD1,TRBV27,TGTGCCAGCAGCTCCACGGGACAGGGAGAAGAAAAACTGTTTTTT,CASSSTGQGEEKLFF
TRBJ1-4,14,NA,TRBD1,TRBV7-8,TGTGCCAGCAGCCAGACAGGGATGAATGAAAAACTGTTTTTT,CASSQTGMNEKLFF
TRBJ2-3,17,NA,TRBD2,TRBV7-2,TGTGCCAGCAGCCCCCCAGGACTAGCGGGAGGTACAGATACGCAGTATTTT,CASSPPGLAGGTDTQYF
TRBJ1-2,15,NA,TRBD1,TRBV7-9,TGTGCCAGCAGCCAAGAAGACAGGGGAAGCTATGGCTACACCTTC,CASSQEDRGSYGYTF
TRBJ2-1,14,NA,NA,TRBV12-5,TGTGCTAGTGGTCCGGGTTGGGGGGGCGGCGAGCAGTTCTTC,CASGPGWGGGEQFF
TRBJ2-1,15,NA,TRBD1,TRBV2,TGTGCCAGCAATCCGTGGCAGGGGGTTATCAATGAGCAGTTCTTC,CASNPWQGVINEQFF
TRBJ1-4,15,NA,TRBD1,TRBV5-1,TGCGCCAGCAGCTTACAGGGGGGCCTCGCTGAAAAACTGTTTTTT,CASSLQGGLAEKLFF
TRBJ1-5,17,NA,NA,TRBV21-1,TGTGCCAGCAGCAAAGGCGCAGGGGAAAGGGTAAATCAGCCCCAGCATTTT,CASSKGAGERVNQPQHF
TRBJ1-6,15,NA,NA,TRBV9,TGTGCCAGCAGCGTAGCAGGGACACCTAATTCACCCCTCCACTTT,CASSVAGTPNSPLHF
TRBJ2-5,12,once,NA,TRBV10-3,TGTGCCATCAGTGAGCAGGAAGAGACCCAGTACTTC,CAISEQEETQYF
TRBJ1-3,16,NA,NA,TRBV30,TGTGCCTGGAGTGTACGGAGGGGAAGTAGGGGAAACACCATATATTTT,CAWSVRRGSRGNTIYF
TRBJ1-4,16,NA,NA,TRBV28,TGTGCCAGCAGTTTAAGGCAGGGATCAACTAATGAAAAACTGTTTTTT,CASSLRQGSTNEKLFF
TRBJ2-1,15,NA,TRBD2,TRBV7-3,TGTGCCAGCGCCCCAGCGGGGCCTTCCTACAATGAGCAGTTCTTC,CASAPAGPSYNEQFF